The 25 T cell receptor beta chains below come from one sample, sequenced in a study of patients and donors after allogeneic stem cell transplantation. TCRdb processed the RT-PCR reads anew with MiXCR; each CDR3 protein has one entry. The sample lists approximately 57,000 distinct CDR3 sequences; roughly 15% were seen once. The sequencing input was blood, either unsorted or a sorted T cell fraction (not recorded which). The receptors shown here come from a human donor who was either an allogeneic HSCT recipient or a stem cell or donor lymphocyte infusion donor (not recorded which). It is not recorded whose cells these are; they may come from a transplant donor.

This clonotype was found a few times. The gene calls are TRBV2 and TRBJ2-6; D may be TRBD1 (6 bases). From germline, CDR1 is SNHLY and CDR2 FYNNEI. Trimming took 6 bases from V and 1 from J, leaving 16 bases between them. There are 17 residues in the CDR3. In nucleotides, the CDR3 is TGTGCCAGCAGAATGGGGGCAGTCATTTCTGGGGCCAACGTCCTGACTTTC. Protein product: CASRMGAVISGANVLTF.

This chain uses TRBV27 with TRBJ2-3; TRBD2 might be the D (6 bases). This CDR3 has 19 amino acids. The V gene lost 6 bases and the J gene lost 0 bases, with 25 bases spanning the gap. Germline V gene lookup returns CDR1 MNHEY and CDR2 SMNVEV (reference sequence). The CDR3 sequence: CASRVLTRGGALSTDTQYF. CDR3 nucleotides: TGTGCCAGCAGAGTCCTAACCCGGGGCGGGGCATTGAGCACAGATACGCAGTATTTT.

Only a few counts were recorded for this clonotype. The rearrangement uses TRBV6-1 and TRBJ1-5; 7 bases line up with TRBD1. J gave up 4 bases and V 5 bases, and 5 bases lay outside the gene matches. There are 14 residues in the CDR3. Germline V lookup: CDR1 MNHNS, CDR2 SASEGT. The chain's CDR3 is CASSKPGGNQPQHF. In DNA form, the CDR3 reads TGTGCCAGCAGTAAACCAGGGGGAAATCAGCCCCAGCATTTT.

With regard to this clonotype: One base away lies a much larger clone, so this may be a sequencing read error. The V gene is TRBV29-1, the J gene TRBJ1-3, with no clear D. Germline CDR1 and CDR2: SQVTM and ANQGSEA. The CDR3 covers 13 residues. CDR3 sequence: CSVEKGTGNPIYF. CDR3 DNA: TGCAGCGTTGAAAAGGGTACTGGAAACCCCATATATTTT.

This clonotype appeared many times. The chain combines TRBV7-9 with TRBJ1-4, with no clear D. The CDR3 is 12 residues long. Trimming took off 5 bases at V and 8 bases at J, with 9 bases between the two ends. Germline assignment: CDR1 SEHNR and CDR2 FQNEAQ (reference sequence). The CDR3 sequence: CASSEEVEKLFF. DNA of the CDR3: TGTGCCAGCAGCGAAGAGGTGGAAAAACTGTTTTTT.

This clonotype was observed a handful of times. For the CDR3, the DNA is TGTGCCAGCAGCGCTACAATGGTGCCGGGGGCGACGTACGAGCAGTACTTC. This sequence encodes CASSATMVPGATYEQYF. The chain joins TRBV9 to TRBJ2-7; perhaps D is TRBD1 or TRBD2 (6 bases each). Germline CDR1 is SGDLS and CDR2 is YYNGEE. CDR3 length: 17 residues. Between the trimmed V and J ends, which lost 3 bases and 4 bases, there was a span of 23 bases.

The gene calls are TRBV29-1 and TRBJ2-5; TRBD1 is a possible D gene (5 bases). V lost 4 bases, J lost 4 bases, and 19 bases lay in between. Germline CDR1 is SQVTM and CDR2 is ANQGSEA. The CDR3 runs to 15 residues. The CDR3 DNA follows: TGCAGCGTTGCCTCAGGGATGGGGAAGTCAGAGACCCAGTACTTC. It is translated as CSVASGMGKSETQYF. Full variable domain (missing parts from reference TRBV29-1 and TRBJ2-5): SAVISQKPSRDICQRGTSLTIQCQVDSQVTMMFWYRQQPGQSLTLIATANQGSEATYESGFVIDKFPISRPNLTFSTLTVSNMSPEDSSIYLCSVASGMGKSETQYFGPGTRLLVL.

V gene TRBV5-1 combines with J gene TRBJ2-2; TRBD1 matches at 7 bases. The CDR3 totals 17 residues. Germline loops: CDR1 SGHRS, CDR2 YFSETQ. The V segment lost 6 bases and the J segment 4 bases; nucleotides outside the gene matches: 15. The CDR3 bases are TGCGCCAGCAATCCGGCCCCGGGACAGCGAGGCACCGGGGAGCTGTTTTTT. Its translation: CASNPAPGQRGTGELFF.

This clonotype has a count of ten or more. The rearrangement uses TRBV30 and TRBJ1-1; D gene uncertain. The CDR3 has 14 amino acids. V was pared by 5 bases and J by 0 bases, with 13 bases between. CDR1 is GTSNPN and CDR2 is SVGIG in the germline V gene (reference sequence). CDR3 protein: CAWFSPLLNTEAFF. CDR3 bases: TGTGCCTGGTTTTCCCCTCTTTTGAACACTGAAGCTTTCTTT. Supplemented by reference TRBV30 and TRBJ1-1, the full variable domain reads SQTIHQWPATLVQPVGSPLSLECTVEGTSNPNLYWYRQAAGRGLQLLFYSVGIGQISSEVPQNLSASRPQDRQFILSSKKLLLSDSGFYLCAWFSPLLNTEAFFGQGTRLTVV.

This clonotype was recorded at least ten times. The junction does not match germline at one end; this may be a read error. The rearrangement joins TRBV4-2 to TRBJ1-4; weak D call: TRBD1 (5 bases). The CDR3 covers 17 residues. Germline V gene lookup returns CDR1 LGHNA and CDR2 YNFKEQ. The CDR3 nucleotides read TGTGCCAGCAGCCAAGATCCTGGGGGAGGGACTAAGGAAAAACTGTTTTTT. Protein sequence: CASSQDPGGGTKEKLFF.

This clonotype was counted many times. The chain's CDR3 is CSARDSLNTEAFF. Here the CDR3 DNA reads TGCAGTGCTAGGGACAGCCTGAACACTGAAGCTTTCTTT. V gene TRBV20-1 combines with J gene TRBJ1-1, with D possibly being TRBD1 (6 bases). This CDR3 spans 13 amino acids. Germline V gene sequence: CDR1 DFQATT, CDR2 SNEGSKA (reference sequence). The germline V and J ends were trimmed by 3 bases and 0 bases, with 8 bases remaining between them.

This clonotype has just a few counts. This rearrangement joins TRBV4-1 to TRBJ1-1, with TRBD1 as a possible D gene (6 bases). This CDR3 has 15 residues. Germline V lookup: CDR1 MGHRA, CDR2 YSYEKL. V lost 2 bases to trimming and J lost 4 bases, with 14 bases between them. CDR3 nucleotides: TGCGCCAGCAGCCAACTAGGGGGTGGGAGCACTGAAGCTTTCTTT. It codes for CASSQLGGGSTEAFF.

This clonotype was counted between two and nine times. This rearrangement joins TRBV28 to TRBJ2-3, with 9 bases fitting TRBD1. Germline V gene lookup returns CDR1 MDHEN and CDR2 SYDVKM. Germline trimming cut 4 bases from V and 4 bases from J; bases unmatched to any gene: 6. The CDR3 is 15 amino acids. The CDR3 nucleotides are TGTGCCAGCAGTTCTCTGACAGGGGGAGCAGATACGCAGTATTTT. Translated, it gives CASSSLTGGADTQYF.

This clonotype has at least ten counts. V usage is TRBV5-1 and J usage is TRBJ2-1, with 11 bases lining up with TRBD2. Germline trimming cut 3 bases from V and 2 bases from J; bases unmatched to any gene: 4. The CDR3 has 16 residues. Germline CDR1 is SGHRS and CDR2 is YFSETQ. CDR3 in DNA: TGCGCCAGCAGCTACGGGACTAGCGGAACCTACAATGAGCAGTTCTTC. Its translation: CASSYGTSGTYNEQFF. The variable domain in full, completed from reference TRBV5-1 and TRBJ2-1, reads KAGVTQTPRYLIKTRGQQVTLSCSPISGHRSVSWYQQTPGQGLQFLFEYFSETQRNKGNFPGRFSGRQFSNSRSEMNVSTLELGDSALYLCASSYGTSGTYNEQFFGPGTRLTVL.

This chain joins TRBV2 and TRBJ1-4; tentative D call: TRBD1 (5 bases). The ends were cut back, 4 bases at V and 3 bases at J, with 9 bases in the middle. Germline CDR1 SNHLY, CDR2 FYNNEI. The CDR3 spans 14 residues. The CDR3 DNA is TGTGCCAGCAGTGCCCAGGGTCCTAATGAAAAACTGTTTTTT. Amino acids: CASSAQGPNEKLFF.

The chain recombines TRBV7-9 with TRBJ2-6; perhaps TRBD2 as D (5 bases). The CDR3 runs 16 residues. V lost 1 base to trimming and J lost 0 bases, with 7 bases between them. Germline V lookup: CDR1 SEHNR, CDR2 FQNEAQ (reference sequence). The CDR3 reads CASSLEGSSGANVLTF. CDR3 DNA sequence: TGTGCCAGCAGCTTAGAAGGGAGCTCTGGGGCCAACGTCCTGACTTTC.

The J gene is TRBJ2-3, the V gene TRBV20-1; 9 nucleotides match TRBD2. Germline trimming cut 3 bases from V and 5 bases from J; bases unmatched to any gene: 9. Germline V gene data show CDR1 as DFQATT and CDR2 as SNEGSKA (reference sequence). The CDR3 runs 15 residues. CDR3 nucleotides: TGCAGTGCTAGCCTCCCGGGACTAGCAAAAGATACGCAGTATTTT. Amino acid sequence: CSASLPGLAKDTQYF.

This clonotype was seen a handful of times. The chain joins TRBV29-1 to TRBJ2-7; 12 positions agree with TRBD2. Germline loops: CDR1 SQVTM, CDR2 ANQGSEA. The V and J ends lost 4 bases and 4 bases, in that order; junction bases with no gene match: 2. This CDR3 has 13 amino acids. The CDR3 DNA sequence: TGCAGCGTTGGGACTAGCGGGACGTACGAGCAGTACTTC. Translating gives CSVGTSGTYEQYF.

The sample holds many counts of this clonotype. The chain uses TRBV15 and TRBJ1-5; D remains unclear. This CDR3 region has 14 residues. The V end lost 0 bases, the J end lost 5 bases, and 8 bases lay between the germline ends. Per the germline V gene, CDR1 is LNHNV and CDR2 is YYDKDF (reference sequence). CDR3 nucleotides: TGTGCCACCAGCAGAGATTTGCCGGATCAGCCCCAGCATTTT. The encoded protein is CATSRDLPDQPQHF.

V usage is TRBV7-8 and J usage is TRBJ2-3; 9 nucleotides align to TRBD1. The CDR3 spans 13 residues. CDR1 SGHVS and CDR2 FQNEAQ come from the germline V gene. Trimming took 4 bases from V and 5 from J; bases not matched to a gene: 1. This chain's CDR3 is CASSWTGEDTQYF. DNA of the CDR3: TGTGCCAGCAGCTGGACAGGGGAAGATACGCAGTATTTT. The variable domain in full, with the rest retrieved from reference TRBV7-8 and TRBJ2-3, is GAGVSQSPRYKVAKRGQDVALRCDPISGHVSLFWYQQALGQGPEFLTYFQNEAQLDKSGLPSDRFFAERPEGSVSTLKIQRTQQEDSAVYLCASSWTGEDTQYFGPGTRLTVL.

This clonotype was observed a few times. This rearrangement joins TRBV3-1 to TRBJ1-1; D is undetermined. V shed 4 bases and J shed 1 base, with 22 bases lying between them. Germline V lookup: CDR1 LGHDT, CDR2 YNNKEL (reference sequence). The CDR3 length is 18 residues. CDR3 loop: CASSPNSYGGGPNTEAFF. The CDR3 DNA reads TGTGCCAGCAGCCCAAACTCGTATGGAGGCGGACCGAACACTGAAGCTTTCTTT.

This clonotype has more than one count but fewer than ten. This chain joins TRBV27 and TRBJ2-2, with 11 bases matching TRBD1. V lost 5 bases and J lost 6; bases outside the gene matches: 5. Per the germline V gene, CDR1 is MNHEY and CDR2 is SMNVEV (reference sequence). The CDR3 runs to 15 residues. The CDR3 spells CASSGTGGNPGELFF. In DNA form, the CDR3 reads TGTGCCAGCAGTGGGACAGGGGGTAATCCCGGGGAGCTGTTTTTT.

The V gene is TRBV5-1, the J gene TRBJ2-7, with 9 bases matching TRBD1. After removal of 0 bases from V and 2 bases from J, the junction contained 6 bases not matched to a gene. CDR1 SGHRS and CDR2 YFSETQ come from the germline V gene. The CDR3 spans 16 residues. The CDR3 DNA is TGCGCCAGCAGCTTGGAGGGACAGGGTTCTCCCTACGAGCAGTACTTC. Translation: CASSLEGQGSPYEQYF.

The chain recombines TRBV5-6 with TRBJ2-1, with 7 bases matching TRBD2. The germline V gene has CDR1 SGHDT and CDR2 YYEEEE. CDR3 size: 15 residues. The J segment lost 7 bases and the V segment lost 1 base, leaving 8 bases of the junction unmatched. For the CDR3, the DNA is TGTGCCAGCAGCTTGCCCGCGGGAGCGGGTAATGAGCAGTTCTTC. Amino acid sequence: CASSLPAGAGNEQFF.

This clonotype was seen only a few times. The chain has TRBV7-9 and TRBJ2-1; D tentatively fits TRBD1 or TRBD2 (5 bases each). The V gene's germline CDR1 is SEHNR and CDR2 FQNEAQ (reference sequence). V lost 4 bases to trimming and J lost 4 bases, with 11 bases between them. This CDR3 region has 14 residues. CDR3 DNA sequence: TGTGCCAGCAGCTCTGGAGAGGGGTACAATGAGCAGTTCTTC. It is translated as CASSSGEGYNEQFF.